This T cell receptor beta chain was profiled in a study of blood T cell repertoires in COVID-19. Only in-frame clones appear in the TCRdb table, and some are missing; sequencing was by immunoSEQ multiplex PCR. The sample lists approximately 170,000 clones; around 83% were seen once. CDR3 size: 15 residues. Germline values: CDR1 KGHSH, CDR2 LQKENI. The V segment lost 5 bases and the J segment 5 bases; nucleotides outside the gene matches: 7. Source material: peripheral blood. V and J are TRBV18 and TRBJ2-1, with 9 bases matching TRBD1. The clonotype was recovered from a man aged 65 to 85 who had recovered from COVID-19. The CDR3 DNA follows: TGTGCCAGCTCAAGGACAGGGGTGTTGGACAATGAGCAGTTCTTC. It yields the protein CASSRTGVLDNEQFF.